This T cell receptor (beta chain) was identified in a study of cytomegalovirus exposure and HLA in healthy donors. To note about this clone: Antigen: not known.

With 0 bases clipped from V and 7 bases from J, the junction kept 9 bases outside the gene matches. This CDR3 has 15 amino acids. In germline, CDR1 is SGHKS, CDR2 YYEKEE (reference sequence). Study-wide findings and caveats: Most subjects had HLA-A and HLA-B alleles reportedly predicted accurately by TCR beta sequences.

The study ran its PCR with 60 Vbeta and 13 Jbeta primers. Profiling relied on immunoSEQ multiplex PCR, and the TCRdb table lists in-frame clones only, not all of them. The sample has some 180,000 clones, over 65% seen once; the top ten hold about 1.7%. Sequencing was performed on PBMCs. The source is a woman in her twenties or thirties in good health and CMV-seronegative. The V and J genes are TRBV5-5 and TRBJ1-2; 7 bases align to TRBD1. CDR3 sequence (DNA): TGTGCCAGCAGCTTGGCGGGGCAGGGGGTGGGTGGCTACACCTTC. Translation gives CASSLAGQGVGGYTF.